This is a list of T cell receptor beta chains from one sample in a study of blood T cell repertoires in COVID-19. Only in-frame clones appear in the TCRdb table, and some are missing; sequencing was by immunoSEQ multiplex PCR. The sample includes 87,000 or so clones, less than 95% of them seen just once. Sequencing input: peripheral blood. All receptors derive from a man in his late teens or twenties with COVID-19, enrolled during active disease. Each CDR3 is given with its conserved first and last residue. Each record gives: clone size, D gene, V gene, J gene, CDR3 protein, CDR3 DNA. The D gene is left open where the match is weak. Size is stated for part of the rows, as once, few or many counts, or as a class when the clone is expanded.

>-|TRBD1|TRBV4-3|TRBJ1-6
CASSPGTGVSPLHF
TGCGCCAGCAGCCCCGGGACAGGGGTATCACCCCTCCACTTT
>-|-|TRBV27|TRBJ2-1
CASSNREYNEQFF
TGTGCCAGCAGCAACAGGGAGTACAATGAGCAGTTCTTC
>-|-|TRBV18|TRBJ2-5
CASSPRNPQARETQYF
TGTGCCAGCTCACCAAGGAACCCCCAGGCCAGGGAGACCCAGTACTTC
>-|-|TRBV9|TRBJ2-7
CASSVGVGGYEQYF
TGTGCCAGCAGCGTAGGTGTCGGCGGGTACGAGCAGTACTTC
>-|TRBD1|TRBV5-6|TRBJ1-5
CASSLGTGGFQPQHF
TGTGCCAGCAGCTTGGGGACAGGGGGCTTTCAGCCCCAGCATTTT
>-|-|TRBV6-1|TRBJ1-5
CASSELPRFNQPQHF
TGTGCCAGCAGTGAACTACCACGGTTCAATCAGCCCCAGCATTTT
>-|TRBD2|TRBV6-5|TRBJ2-1
CASSQPLAGVDEQFF
TGTGCCAGCAGTCAGCCACTAGCGGGAGTGGATGAGCAGTTCTTC
>-|-|TRBV2|TRBJ2-3
CATPLAANTDTQYF
TGTGCCACCCCGTTAGCGGCTAACACAGATACGCAGTATTTT
>-|-|TRBV6-5|TRBJ1-2
CASSYNQGGYTF
TGTGCCAGCAGTTACAATCAGGGGGGCTACACCTTC
>once|TRBD2|TRBV7-2|TRBJ2-7
CASSIRSRRGGSYEQYF
TGTGCCAGCAGCATCCGCTCTCGGCGCGGGGGTTCCTACGAGCAGTACTTC
>-|TRBD2|TRBV27|TRBJ2-5
CASSLGLAGAGETQYF
TGTGCCAGCAGTTTGGGACTAGCGGGAGCCGGGGAGACCCAGTACTTC
>-|-|TRBV4-3|TRBJ1-2
CASSQVGGNYGYTF
TGCGCCAGCAGCCAAGTCGGGGGGAACTATGGCTACACCTTC
>-|-|TRBV4-1|TRBJ1-5
CASSRGTFGNQPQHF
TGCGCCAGCAGCCGAGGGACTTTCGGCAATCAGCCCCAGCATTTT
>-|-|TRBV9|TRBJ1-2
CASSVGLGSGDGYTF
TGTGCCAGCAGCGTAGGGTTGGGGTCCGGGGATGGCTACACCTTC
>once|-|TRBV4-3|TRBJ2-7
CASSQEAGYYEQYF
TGCGCCAGCAGCCAAGAGGCTGGTTACTACGAGCAGTACTTC
>-|-|TRBV7-8|TRBJ1-5
CASSRRRTRVRNQPQHF
TGTGCCAGCAGCCGCAGGCGAACCAGGGTTCGCAATCAGCCCCAGCATTTT
>-|-|TRBV7-6|TRBJ2-7
CASGAGVEQYF
TGTGCCAGCGGGGCAGGGGTCGAGCAGTACTTC